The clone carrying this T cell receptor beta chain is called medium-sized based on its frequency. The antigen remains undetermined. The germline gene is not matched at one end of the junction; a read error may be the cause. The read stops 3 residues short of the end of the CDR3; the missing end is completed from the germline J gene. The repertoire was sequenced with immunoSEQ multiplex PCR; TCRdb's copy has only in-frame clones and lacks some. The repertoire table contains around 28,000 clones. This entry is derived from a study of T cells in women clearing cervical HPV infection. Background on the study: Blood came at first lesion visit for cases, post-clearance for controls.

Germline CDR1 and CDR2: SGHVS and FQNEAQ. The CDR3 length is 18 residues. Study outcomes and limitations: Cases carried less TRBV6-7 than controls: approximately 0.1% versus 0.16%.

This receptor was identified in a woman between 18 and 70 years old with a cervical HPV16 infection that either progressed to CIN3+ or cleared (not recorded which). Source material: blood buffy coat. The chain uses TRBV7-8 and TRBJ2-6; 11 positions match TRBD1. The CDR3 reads CASTLPGDRGSGANVLTF. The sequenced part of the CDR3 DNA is TGTGCCAGCACCTTACCGGGGGACAGGGGGTCTGGGGCCAACGTC.